One sample yielded the 29 T cell receptor beta chains listed below, sequenced in a study of blood T cell repertoires in COVID-19. TCRdb's copy holds only in-frame clones and misses some; the assay was immunoSEQ multiplex PCR. The sample lists roughly 250,000 clones, about 88% occurring once. Material: peripheral blood. The receptors derive from a woman aged 40 to 55 who had recovered from COVID-19.

The J gene is TRBJ2-7, the V gene TRBV28; 7 bases are shared with TRBD2. The CDR3 has 14 amino acids. Germline lookup yields CDR1 MDHEN and CDR2 SYDVKM. The trim removed 2 bases at V and 2 bases at J, leaving 3 bases unmatched. The CDR3 here is CASSLHGGTYEQYF. The CDR3, as DNA: TGTGCCAGCAGTTTACACGGGGGGACCTACGAGCAGTACTTC. The whole variable domain, filled in from reference TRBV28 and TRBJ2-7, reads DVKVTQSSRYLVKRTGEKVFLECVQDMDHENMFWYRQDPGLGLRLIYFSYDVKMKEKGDIPEGYSVSREKKERFSLILESASTNQTSMYLCASSLHGGTYEQYFGPGTRLTVT.

The CDR3 is CASSLGRQGTDTQYF. The CDR3 region has the DNA TGTGCCAGCAGCTTAGGGAGACAGGGCACAGATACGCAGTATTTT. The chain uses TRBV7-2 and TRBJ2-3; a weak D match, TRBD1 (6 bases). The germline V gene has CDR1 SGHTA and CDR2 FQGNSA. This CDR3 is 15 amino acids long. V shed 1 base and J shed 1 base, with 9 bases lying between them.

This chain uses TRBV19 with TRBJ2-1, with D tentatively TRBD1 (6 bases). The CDR3 consists of 14 residues. Trimming took 9 bases from V and 0 from J, leaving 12 bases between them. Per germline, CDR1 LNHDA and CDR2 SQIVND (reference sequence). CDR3 bases: TGTGCCAGCGAGAGGGGGAGCTCCTACAATGAGCAGTTCTTC. This translates into CASERGSSYNEQFF.

The CDR3 DNA sequence: TGTGCCAGTAGTACCCAAGGGACAGAGAGCTCCTACGAGCAGTACTTC. Its translation is CASSTQGTESSYEQYF. This chain connects TRBV19 to TRBJ2-7; 7 positions agree with TRBD1. The J segment lost 0 bases and the V segment lost 4 bases, leaving 9 bases of the junction unmatched. The CDR3 runs 16 residues. Germline CDR1 is LNHDA and CDR2 is SQIVND (reference sequence). Full variable domain (rest looked up from reference TRBV19 and TRBJ2-7): DGGITQSPKYLFRKEGQNVTLSCEQNLNHDAMYWYRQDPGQGLRLIYYSQIVNDFQKGDIAEGYSVSREKKESFPLTVTSAQKNPTAFYLCASSTQGTESSYEQYFGPGTRLTVT.

This clone occurred a few times. The J gene is TRBJ2-7, the V gene TRBV18, with no clear D. Germline loops: CDR1 KGHSH, CDR2 LQKENI. V dropped 6 bases and J dropped 3 bases, with 12 bases sitting between them. The CDR3 is 13 amino acids. The CDR3 DNA reads as TGTGCCAGCTCGCTTGCAAACTACTACGAGCAGTACTTC. Translating gives CASSLANYYEQYF.

This clone was counted between two and nine times. The CDR3 DNA is TGTGCCAGCAGCCCGTCCCCCGGGGGTAGGGCGACCCAGTACTTC. Its protein is CASSPSPGGRATQYF. The chain links TRBV7-2 to TRBJ2-5; possibly TRBD2 for D (6 bases). CDR1 is SGHTA, CDR2 FQGNSA, per germline. V shed 5 bases and J shed 7 bases, with 20 bases lying between them. CDR3 length: 15 amino acids.

V gene TRBV6-5 combines with J gene TRBJ2-7; tentative D call: TRBD1 (5 bases). The germline CDR1 and CDR2 sequences are MNHEY and SVGAGI. The ends were cut back, 7 bases at V and 5 bases at J, with 12 bases in the middle. There are 12 residues in the CDR3. The DNA of the CDR3 is TGTGCCAGCATCATCAGGGTCAACGAGCAGTACTTC. Protein product: CASIIRVNEQYF.

V usage is TRBV28 and J usage is TRBJ1-2; a possible D gene is TRBD1 (6 bases). V was shortened by 5 bases and J by 6 bases, with 13 bases between the two germline ends. There are 13 residues in the CDR3. Germline CDR1 and CDR2: MDHEN and SYDVKM. CDR3 loop: CASSLDRNDGYTF. Here the CDR3 DNA reads TGTGCCAGCAGTCTCGACAGGAACGATGGCTACACCTTC.

This clone turned up a few times. V and J are TRBV7-2 and TRBJ2-2, with 7 bases that match TRBD1. In germline, CDR1 is SGHTA, CDR2 FQGNSA. The CDR3 runs 15 residues. Unmatched junction bases numbered 9, after V lost 5 bases and J lost 6 bases. As DNA, the CDR3 is TGTGCCAGCAGCCCGGCCGGGACAGAGTCCGGGGAGCTGTTTTTT. Translation gives CASSPAGTESGELFF.

The CDR3 sequence: CASSPEGQGSYGYTF. The CDR3 nucleotides are TGTGCCAGCAGCCCAGAAGGACAGGGGTCCTATGGCTACACCTTC. The chain employs TRBV7-2 and TRBJ1-2; 9 positions match TRBD1. Germline V gene sequence: CDR1 SGHTA, CDR2 FQGNSA. J was trimmed by 4 bases and V by 5 bases; bases with no gene match: 8. CDR3 length: 15 residues.

V usage is TRBV4-3 and J usage is TRBJ2-3; TRBD2 aligns across 8 bases. With V trimmed by 3 bases and J by 2 bases, 10 bases remained unmatched. This CDR3 has 17 amino acids. Germline V gene sequence: CDR1 LGHNA, CDR2 YSLEER. Here the CDR3 reads CASSQYPAGGYTDTQYF. DNA for the CDR3: TGCGCCAGCAGCCAGTACCCCGCGGGAGGATACACAGATACGCAGTATTTT.

This chain uses TRBV6-5 with TRBJ2-3; D gene uncertain. CDR3 length equals 13 residues. Germline CDR1 and CDR2: MNHEY and SVGAGI. Between the trimmed V and J ends, which lost 6 bases and 2 bases, there was a span of 9 bases. The CDR3 here is CASRSGTTDTQYF. The CDR3, as DNA: TGTGCCAGCAGATCCGGTACCACAGATACGCAGTATTTT.

The rearrangement uses TRBV7-2 and TRBJ2-7; D is uncertain. The CDR3 contains 15 residues. V was cut by 2 bases and J by 5 bases, with 16 bases left in between. Germline V lookup: CDR1 SGHTA, CDR2 FQGNSA. The CDR3, as DNA: TGTGCCAGCAGCTTACGGATGGCAGGCTTCAACGAGCAGTACTTC. Amino acids: CASSLRMAGFNEQYF.

The V call is TRBV5-1, the J call TRBJ2-6; D may be TRBD1 (6 bases). The CDR3 extends over 19 amino acids. Germline lookup yields CDR1 SGHRS and CDR2 YFSETQ. Trimming removed 4 bases from V and 0 bases from J, with 20 bases in between. CDR3 residues: CASSPTGHLVSSGANVLTF. The DNA of the CDR3 is TGCGCCAGCAGCCCCACGGGACACCTCGTTAGCTCTGGGGCCAACGTCCTGACTTTC.

V usage is TRBV18 and J usage is TRBJ2-7; D is perhaps TRBD2 (6 bases). The CDR3 is 17 residues long. Trimming took off 2 bases at V and 7 bases at J, with 24 bases between the two ends. Germline V gene data show CDR1 as KGHSH and CDR2 as LQKENI. CDR3 nucleotides: TGTGCCAGCTCACCAGATAGGGTTTTGCGGGGATCGAGTGAGCAGTACTTC. This translates into CASSPDRVLRGSSEQYF.

V usage is TRBV28 and J usage is TRBJ2-5; D possibly corresponds to TRBD2 (5 bases). V gave up 6 bases and J gave up 5 bases, with 13 bases separating them. Germline-derived CDR1 and CDR2 are MDHEN and SYDVKM. This CDR3 is 13 amino acids long. The CDR3 sequence is CASRGRRRETQYF. The CDR3 nucleotides read TGTGCCAGCAGGGGAAGGAGGAGGGAGACCCAGTACTTC.

The chain employs TRBV6-1 and TRBJ1-6, with TRBD1 as a possible D gene (6 bases). V gave up 3 bases and J gave up 0 bases, with 12 bases separating them. The CDR3 covers 17 residues. Germline V gives CDR1 MNHNS, CDR2 SASEGT. CDR3 coding DNA: TGTGCCAGCAGTGATTCGAGAGGGGGCTCCTATAATTCACCCCTCCACTTT. Protein product: CASSDSRGGSYNSPLHF.

The J gene is TRBJ1-2, the V gene TRBV6-2 or TRBV6-3; D perhaps matches TRBD1 (5 bases). Germline V lookup: CDR1 MNHEY, CDR2 SVGEGT. The CDR3 sequence is 15 residues long. Trimming took 2 bases from V and 4 from J, leaving 14 bases between them. CDR3 sequence (DNA): TGTGCCAGCAGTTACCTGGGCAGGGCGAGCTATGGCTACACCTTC. This translates into CASSYLGRASYGYTF.

DNA of the CDR3: TGTGCCAGCAGAATGCCTAGGACTAGCGGGAAGGTGGTCTACGAGCAGTACTTC. Its translation: CASRMPRTSGKVVYEQYF. The rearrangement uses TRBV2 and TRBJ2-7, with 12 bases lining up with TRBD2. The V gene's germline CDR1 is SNHLY and CDR2 FYNNEI. The ends lost 6 bases at V and 3 bases at J; junction bases unmatched: 15. The CDR3 runs 18 residues.

The CDR3 here is CAWSPGLATYEQYF. CDR3 sequence (DNA): TGTGCCTGGAGTCCGGGACTTGCGACCTACGAGCAGTACTTC. This chain connects TRBV30 to TRBJ2-7; D may be TRBD2 (6 bases). The CDR3 is 14 residues long. Germline values: CDR1 GTSNPN, CDR2 SVGIG (reference sequence). The V end was cut by 2 bases, the J end by 2 bases, with 13 bases between.

This clone was observed a few times. The chain carries TRBV7-9 and TRBJ2-5; D is perhaps TRBD2 (6 bases). Trimming shortened V by 2 bases and J by 5 bases, and 15 bases separated the two germline ends. This CDR3 has 15 amino acids. Germline loops: CDR1 SEHNR, CDR2 FQNEAQ (reference sequence). CDR3 amino acids: CASSLPGKRGETQYF. Written as DNA, the CDR3 is TGTGCCAGCAGCTTACCGGGTAAACGGGGGGAGACCCAGTACTTC.

The chain carries TRBV19 and TRBJ1-5, with D perhaps TRBD1 (6 bases). CDR1 and CDR2 (germline): LNHDA, SQIVND (reference sequence). The CDR3 loop spans 16 amino acids. The V end was cut by 9 bases, the J end by 0 bases, with 18 bases between. CDR3 sequence: CASAGTMANSNQPQHF. CDR3 in DNA: TGTGCCAGCGCCGGGACAATGGCTAATAGCAATCAGCCCCAGCATTTT.

This clone has just a few counts. The chain employs TRBV2 and TRBJ1-4; D is unclear. The length of the CDR3 is 15 residues. Trimming took off 3 bases at V and 4 bases at J, with 12 bases between the two ends. Per the germline V gene, CDR1 is SNHLY and CDR2 is FYNNEI. CDR3 coding DNA: TGTGCCAGCAGTGAGGCGGCCGACTATAATGAAAAACTGTTTTTT. Translation gives CASSEAADYNEKLFF.

The chain recombines TRBV6-5 with TRBJ2-1; the D gene is possibly TRBD1 (6 bases). Trimming cost V 6 bases and J 9 bases, with 15 bases left between them. The CDR3 sequence is 13 residues long. Germline V gene sequence: CDR1 MNHEY, CDR2 SVGAGI. The CDR3 DNA reads as TGTGCCAGCAGGCCCAACAGGGACGGTGAGCAGTTCTTC. Translating gives CASRPNRDGEQFF.

This chain connects TRBV7-9 to TRBJ1-2, with 7 bases identical to TRBD1. The J segment lost 2 bases and the V segment lost 3 bases, leaving 3 bases of the junction unmatched. There are 14 residues in the CDR3. CDR1 is SEHNR and CDR2 is FQNEAQ in the germline V gene (reference sequence). The CDR3 sequence: CASSLTGINYGYTF. The CDR3 DNA reads as TGTGCCAGCAGCTTGACAGGGATAAACTATGGCTACACCTTC.

The chain has TRBV12-3 or TRBV12-4 and TRBJ1-2; possibly TRBD1 for D (6 bases). The CDR3 has 13 amino acids. Between the trimmed V and J ends, which lost 3 bases and 6 bases, there was a span of 11 bases. The CDR3 is CASSFRQGNGYTF. The CDR3 DNA follows: TGTGCCAGCAGTTTCCGGCAGGGGAATGGCTACACCTTC.

The genes are TRBV20-1 and TRBJ2-7, with 7 bases fitting TRBD2. Germline CDR1 DFQATT, CDR2 SNEGSKA (reference sequence). This CDR3 is built from 13 residues. Trimming at V came to 3 bases and at J to 1 base, leaving 3 bases not matched to a gene. The CDR3: CSASHGRSYEQYF. Written as DNA, the CDR3 is TGCAGTGCTAGTCACGGGAGGTCCTACGAGCAGTACTTC.

The chain uses TRBV12-3 or TRBV12-4 and TRBJ1-6; D is undetermined. Trimming pared 7 bases from V and 4 bases from J, leaving 8 bases between. The CDR3 extends over 13 amino acids. CDR3: CASTLWYNSPLHF. The DNA of the CDR3 is TGTGCCAGCACACTTTGGTATAATTCACCCCTCCACTTT.

The rearrangement links TRBV19 to TRBJ1-5; D is uncertain. Germline loops: CDR1 LNHDA, CDR2 SQIVND (reference sequence). The CDR3 totals 15 residues. V lost 2 bases, J lost 2 bases, and 10 bases lay in between. The CDR3 DNA reads TGTGCCAGTAGTATAAGTGGAGGAGGCAATCAGCCCCAGCATTTT. It yields the protein CASSISGGGNQPQHF.